A selection of T cell receptor beta chains follows, all from one sample in a study of blood T cell repertoires in COVID-19. Generated by immunoSEQ multiplex PCR, the TCRdb table keeps only in-frame clones and is missing some. The data show about 160,000 clones, about 84% seen once. Sequencing was carried out using PBMCs or T cells enriched from blood (not recorded which). The receptors stem from a man between 40 and 49 years old who had recovered from COVID-19. Both conserved end residues are trimmed from each CDR3. The order of the fields is clone size, V gene, J gene, CDR3 protein. A clone size is listed for some rows: how often the clone was seen (once, few, many), or a class if it is expanded.

few	TRBV6-4	TRBJ2-2	ASSPLGGSGELF
-	TRBV5-1	TRBJ1-4	ASSGGHSNEKLF
once	TRBV30	TRBJ1-1	AWSSVVRKGAPEAF
-	TRBV6-6	TRBJ1-2	ASSYSPGQGSGYT
few	TRBV3-1/TRBV3-2	TRBJ1-2	ASSPSMTARGYT
-	TRBV7-8	TRBJ1-6	ASSLVGGRSSYNSPLH
-	TRBV15	TRBJ2-7	ATSRDELGSSYEQY
-	TRBV3-1/TRBV3-2	TRBJ1-5	ASSQSSILMGSQPQH
-	TRBV2	TRBJ1-2	ASSDGVKFYGYT
-	TRBV25-1	TRBJ1-3	ASSEQTGDGNTIY
-	TRBV6-1	TRBJ2-7	ASSGTGAKGTYEQY
-	TRBV27	TRBJ2-7	ASSSQGLPYEQY
-	TRBV5-1	TRBJ2-3	ASSRLAGGAPEADTQY
-	TRBV24-1	TRBJ1-2	ATSGTGGSNYGYT
-	TRBV30	TRBJ1-5	AWSVGLQPQH
once	TRBV7-3	TRBJ1-2	ASSSGQGYGYT
-	TRBV3-1/TRBV3-2	TRBJ1-2	ASSQDYLGYT
-	TRBV5-1	TRBJ1-2	ASSLGRSDYGYT
-	TRBV2	TRBJ2-2	ASTGLDRRPSANTGELF
-	TRBV19	TRBJ1-5	ASRRAGSNQPQH
-	TRBV9	TRBJ2-1	ASSPGASTSNEQF
once	TRBV10-3	TRBJ2-7	AISGQGSYEQY
-	TRBV19	TRBJ2-3	ASRRGGRGDTQY
-	TRBV7-9	TRBJ1-2	ASSPGILTSEGYT
-	TRBV28	TRBJ2-3	ASSSTGGMTDTQY
-	TRBV2	TRBJ2-5	ASSELSPGGQETQY
-	TRBV30	TRBJ1-5	AWSNTREENQPQH
-	TRBV24-1	TRBJ2-1	ATSDFGSGGTYNEQF
few	TRBV6-5	TRBJ2-1	ATSRGDVKEQF
-	TRBV18	TRBJ1-3	ASSPREISGTGNTIY
-	TRBV18	TRBJ2-3	ASSPPGENTDTQY
-	TRBV12-5	TRBJ1-5	ASGSPYTDRGVQPQH
-	TRBV7-6	TRBJ2-1	ASSRSGGTPFYNEQF
once	TRBV29-1	TRBJ1-2	SVARDTNYGYT